The entry that follows covers one T cell receptor (beta chain) sequence. Its antigen is unidentified. Germline V gives CDR1 DFQATT, CDR2 SNEGSKA (reference sequence). J was trimmed by 5 bases and V by 5 bases; bases with no gene match: 4. CDR3 length: 12 residues. The source of the sample is a study of T cells in Graves' hyperthyroidism and ophthalmopathy. The study's findings and limits: Most thyroid clonotypes expanded above 0.001 were also detected in blood.

RNA transcripts yielded amplified TCR beta CDR3 regions. When the TCR CDR3 underwent first-round RT-PCR, the HTBI primer set was used. TCRdb passed the multiplex PCR reads through MiXCR, listing each CDR3 protein once. This table has under 700,000 distinct CDR3 sequences, 15% to 20% appearing once. The clonotype was recovered from a woman in her late teens or twenties with Graves' hyperthyroidism. V is TRBV20-1 and J is TRBJ2-7; 9 bases agree with TRBD1. Sample: blood. DNA for the CDR3: TGCAGTGCTTCACAGGGGGCGGACGAGCAGTACTTC. It codes for CSASQGADEQYF.